This TCR beta chain was recorded in a study of cytomegalovirus exposure and HLA in healthy donors. The CDR3 runs 14 residues. CDR1 and CDR2 (germline): LNHDA, SQIVND (reference sequence). The V segment lost 1 base and the J segment 0 bases; nucleotides outside the gene matches: 0. The sample holds a few counts of this clone. Clones were read by immunoSEQ multiplex PCR, and TCRdb kept only the in-frame ones, dropping some. The data show 150,000 to 200,000 clones, with roughly nine tenths seen just once and approximately 10% held by the top ten. The clonotype comes from a woman between 18 and 30 years old in good health and CMV-seropositive. The sequencing sample was made of PBMCs. The chain uses TRBV19 and TRBJ2-7; 7 nucleotides align to TRBD2. CDR3 nucleotide sequence: TGTGCCAGTAGTATAGGGGACTACTCCTACGAGCAGTACTTC. It translates to CASSIGDYSYEQYF.